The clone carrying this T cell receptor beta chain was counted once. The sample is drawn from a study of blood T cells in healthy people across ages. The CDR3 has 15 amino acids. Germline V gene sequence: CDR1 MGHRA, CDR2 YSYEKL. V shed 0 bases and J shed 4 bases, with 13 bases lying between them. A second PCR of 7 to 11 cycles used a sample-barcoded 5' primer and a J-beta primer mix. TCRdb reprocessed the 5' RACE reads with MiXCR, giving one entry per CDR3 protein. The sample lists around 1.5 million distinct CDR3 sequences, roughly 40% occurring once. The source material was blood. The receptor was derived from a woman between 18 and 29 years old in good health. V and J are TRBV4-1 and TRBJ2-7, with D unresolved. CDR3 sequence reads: CASSQDWADPYEQYF. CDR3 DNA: TGCGCCAGCAGCCAAGACTGGGCAGACCCTTACGAGCAGTACTTC.